Listed here are 22 T cell receptor beta chains from one sample, sequenced in a study of shared clonotypes between healthy human individuals. Assay used: immunoSEQ multiplex PCR; TCRdb lists only in-frame clones, some missing. Seen here are about 1.9 million clones, 93% observed once, and the top ten hold around 1.7%. Naive CD8 cells lacked CD45RO, underwent positive selection for CCR7 and left out terminally differentiated effector memory CD45RA+ cells. Sequenced sample: naive CD8+ T cells from PBMCs. The receptors stem from a man between 18 and 29 years old in good health. Some clones in this sample may be carry-over from other donors' samples.

This chain connects TRBV29-1 to TRBJ2-7, with 8 bases matching TRBD2. Per the germline V gene, CDR1 is SQVTM and CDR2 is ANQGSEA. The CDR3 loop spans 14 amino acids. V gave up 6 bases and J gave up 1 base; unmatched junction bases: 8. The CDR3 region is CSVTSVERSYEQYF. The CDR3 bases are TGCAGCGTGACTAGCGTCGAGCGTTCCTACGAGCAGTACTTC.

CDR3 nucleotides: TGCGCCAGCAGCCCTGCCGGGCCCCAAGGCACTGAAGCTTTCTTT. Protein: CASSPAGPQGTEAFF. The chain is built from TRBV5-1 and TRBJ1-1, with unresolved D. CDR1 is SGHRS, CDR2 YFSETQ, per germline. The V end was cut by 4 bases, the J end by 4 bases, with 17 bases between. The CDR3 sequence is 15 residues long.

As for this clone: Other DNA sequences from this sample encode an identical CDR3 as well. The rearrangement uses TRBV27 and TRBJ1-1, with a tentative D call TRBD1 (5 bases). V dropped 0 bases and J dropped 0 bases, with 5 bases sitting between them. Per germline, CDR1 MNHEY and CDR2 SMNVEV (reference sequence). The CDR3 is 14 amino acids. For the CDR3, the DNA is TGTGCCAGCAGTTTATCAGGGGTGAACACTGAAGCTTTCTTT. This translates into CASSLSGVNTEAFF.

Details on this clone: The sample contains more than one DNA sequence encoding this CDR3. The chain joins TRBV9 to TRBJ2-5; D ambiguous. Germline CDR1 is SGDLS and CDR2 is YYNGEE. V was trimmed by 0 bases and J by 2 bases, leaving 8 bases between them. The length of the CDR3 is 14 residues. CDR3 loop: CASSVGGSQETQYF. CDR3 DNA: TGTGCCAGCAGCGTAGGAGGTTCTCAAGAGACCCAGTACTTC.

V and J are TRBV18 and TRBJ1-3, with 9 bases matching TRBD1. Germline CDR1 is KGHSH and CDR2 is LQKENI. This CDR3 spans 17 amino acids. With 2 bases clipped from V and 0 bases from J, the junction kept 5 bases outside the gene matches. The CDR3 nucleotides are TGTGCCAGCTCACCAAGTGGGACAGGGTTCTCTGGAAACACCATATATTTT. Amino acids: CASSPSGTGFSGNTIYF.

The J gene is TRBJ2-3, the V gene TRBV4-1; 13 nucleotides match TRBD2. V lost 4 bases and J lost 0; bases outside the gene matches: 13. The CDR3 is 20 residues long. Germline CDR1 reads MGHRA; CDR2 reads YSYEKL. The chain's CDR3 is CASSLPPGLAGTLSTDTQYF. CDR3 nucleotides: TGCGCCAGCAGCCTTCCTCCGGGACTAGCGGGAACCCTTAGCACAGATACGCAGTATTTT.

V is TRBV10-2 and J is TRBJ1-2, with TRBD1 as a possible D gene (5 bases). The CDR3 loop spans 14 amino acids. V lost 8 bases, J lost 0 bases, and 13 bases lay in between. Germline loops: CDR1 WSHSY, CDR2 SAAADI. CDR3 loop: CASGADRSNYGYTF. DNA for the CDR3: TGCGCCAGCGGGGCGGACCGTTCTAACTATGGCTACACCTTC.

CDR3 loop: CSLTERNEQFF. CDR3 coding DNA: TGCAGCCTTACCGAAAGGAATGAGCAGTTCTTC. V and J are TRBV29-1 and TRBJ2-1; D is uncertain. The V end lost 8 bases, the J end lost 7 bases, and 12 bases lay between the germline ends. Germline lookup yields CDR1 SQVTM and CDR2 ANQGSEA. The CDR3 extends over 11 amino acids.

With regard to this clone: This CDR3 is also generated by other DNA sequences in the sample. This sequence joins TRBV7-3 and TRBJ2-3; D gene uncertain. CDR1 and CDR2 (germline): SGHTA, FQGTGA. The CDR3 has 13 amino acids. The ends were cut back, 2 bases at V and 2 bases at J, with 5 bases in the middle. CDR3 sequence reads: CASSLLYTDTQYF. The CDR3 DNA sequence: TGTGCCAGCAGCTTACTCTACACAGATACGCAGTATTTT.

This rearrangement joins TRBV14 to TRBJ2-7, with D hard to call. CDR1 and CDR2 (germline): SGHDN, FVKESK. The CDR3 sequence is 12 residues long. V was trimmed by 1 base and J by 6 bases, leaving 7 bases between them. The CDR3 sequence: CASSQGAPEQYF. The CDR3 nucleotides read TGTGCCAGCAGCCAAGGGGCCCCCGAGCAGTACTTC.

This sequence joins TRBV19 and TRBJ1-2, with D unresolved. Germline V gene lookup returns CDR1 LNHDA and CDR2 SQIVND (reference sequence). CDR3 length equals 12 residues. Trimming shortened V by 9 bases and J by 7 bases, and 15 bases separated the two germline ends. This CDR3 is CASLLLEGGYTF. The CDR3 region has the DNA TGTGCCAGCCTGCTATTGGAGGGTGGCTACACCTTC.

This clone has just one count. The gene calls are TRBV27 and TRBJ1-4; D is ambiguous. The V end was cut by 7 bases, the J end by 2 bases, with 14 bases between. This CDR3 is 15 amino acids long. Per germline, CDR1 MNHEY and CDR2 SMNVEV (reference sequence). The CDR3 protein is CASNLVTKTNEKLFF. CDR3 in DNA: TGTGCCAGCAATCTGGTGACAAAGACTAATGAAAAACTGTTTTTT.

The chain employs TRBV7-6 and TRBJ2-7, with D tentatively TRBD1 (6 bases). Trimming left V 1 base short and J 0 bases short, with 10 bases between. The length of the CDR3 is 15 residues. Germline CDR1 and CDR2: SGHVS and FNYEAQ. CDR3 in amino acids: CASSLDQGTSYEQYF. In nucleotides, the CDR3 is TGTGCCAGCAGCTTAGATCAGGGGACCTCCTACGAGCAGTACTTC.

This chain joins TRBV6-6 and TRBJ1-5; D is undetermined. V was shortened by 2 bases and J by 3 bases, with 11 bases between the two germline ends. CDR1 MNHNY and CDR2 SVGAGI come from the germline V gene (reference sequence). This CDR3 is 15 amino acids long. In DNA, the CDR3 is TGTGCCAGCAGTTACCTCAGGACCGCCAATCAGCCCCAGCATTTT. This gives the protein CASSYLRTANQPQHF.

This chain connects TRBV19 to TRBJ1-1; D unclear. The CDR3 runs 13 residues. Germline CDR1 is LNHDA and CDR2 is SQIVND (reference sequence). V gave up 6 bases and J gave up 5 bases, with 13 bases separating them. The CDR3 sequence: CASSDVTGTEAFF. The CDR3 region has the DNA TGTGCCAGTAGCGACGTTACGGGGACTGAAGCTTTCTTT. The whole variable domain, filled in from reference TRBV19 and TRBJ1-1, reads DGGITQSPKYLFRKEGQNVTLSCEQNLNHDAMYWYRQDPGQGLRLIYYSQIVNDFQKGDIAEGYSVSREKKESFPLTVTSAQKNPTAFYLCASSDVTGTEAFFGQGTRLTVV.

This chain joins TRBV11-2 and TRBJ1-5, with D tentatively TRBD1 (6 bases). V was shortened by 3 bases and J by 10 bases, with 19 bases between the two germline ends. The CDR3 has 15 residues. From germline, CDR1 is SGHAT and CDR2 FQNNGV. CDR3 region: CASSLGRGGARPQHF. The DNA for the CDR3 is TGTGCCAGCAGCTTGGGGCGCGGGGGGGCGAGACCCCAGCATTTT.

The chain joins TRBV7-2 to TRBJ2-7, with D hard to call. V lost 2 bases and J lost 0, with 11 bases in between. The length of the CDR3 is 15 residues. Germline CDR1 is SGHTA and CDR2 is FQGNSA. The CDR3, as DNA: TGTGCCAGCAGCTTAATAGACGGAAGCTCCTACGAGCAGTACTTC. Translating gives CASSLIDGSSYEQYF. Based on the CDR3 plus reference TRBV7-2 and TRBJ2-7, the full variable domain is GAGVSQSPSNKVTEKGKDVELRCDPISGHTALYWYRQSLGQGLEFLIYFQGNSAPDKSGLPSDRFSAERTGGSVSTLTIQRTQQEDSAVYLCASSLIDGSSYEQYFGPGTRLTVT.

Written as DNA, the CDR3 is TGTGCCAGCAGCTTATTGTCGGGACAGTCCTACGAGCAGTACTTC. Residues: CASSLLSGQSYEQYF. The chain links TRBV7-9 to TRBJ2-7, with 7 bases aligning to TRBD1. This CDR3 comprises 15 residues. The trim removed 2 bases at V and 1 base at J, leaving 5 bases unmatched. Germline V gives CDR1 SEHNR, CDR2 FQNEAQ (reference sequence).

This chain links TRBV27 with TRBJ1-1; D remains ambiguous. The germline V gene encodes CDR1 MNHEY and CDR2 SMNVEV (reference sequence). The length of the CDR3 is 13 residues. The V end lost 6 bases, the J end lost 1 base, and 9 bases lay between the germline ends. CDR3 nucleotides: TGTGCCAGCAGAATTATGGGGAACACTGAAGCTTTCTTT. Protein product: CASRIMGNTEAFF.

V gene TRBV15 combines with J gene TRBJ2-7; TRBD1 aligns across 9 bases. The CDR3 is 15 amino acids. CDR1 and CDR2 from the germline V gene are LNHNV and YYDKDF (reference sequence). After removal of 1 base from V and 2 bases from J, the junction contained 3 bases not matched to a gene. CDR3 sequence (DNA): TGTGCCACCAGCAGAGCACAGGGGGCCCCCTACGAGCAGTACTTC. This encodes CATSRAQGAPYEQYF.

V usage is TRBV29-1 and J usage is TRBJ2-5; TRBD2 aligns across 14 bases. The trim removed 5 bases at V and 2 bases at J, leaving 7 bases unmatched. Germline lookup yields CDR1 SQVTM and CDR2 ANQGSEA. The CDR3 runs 16 residues. The CDR3 spells CSVRGTSGRPQETQYF. DNA for the CDR3: TGCAGCGTTCGGGGGACTAGCGGGAGACCTCAAGAGACCCAGTACTTC. Full variable domain (missing parts from reference TRBV29-1 and TRBJ2-5): SAVISQKPSRDICQRGTSLTIQCQVDSQVTMMFWYRQQPGQSLTLIATANQGSEATYESGFVIDKFPISRPNLTFSTLTVSNMSPEDSSIYLCSVRGTSGRPQETQYFGPGTRLLVL.

The chain employs TRBV5-6 and TRBJ1-4; D not certain. Trimming pared 0 bases from V and 4 bases from J, leaving 7 bases between. CDR1 and CDR2 from the germline V gene are SGHDT and YYEEEE. The CDR3 consists of 14 residues. CDR3 amino acids: CASSLGTINEKLFF. DNA of the CDR3: TGTGCCAGCAGCTTGGGGACCATTAATGAAAAACTGTTTTTT.